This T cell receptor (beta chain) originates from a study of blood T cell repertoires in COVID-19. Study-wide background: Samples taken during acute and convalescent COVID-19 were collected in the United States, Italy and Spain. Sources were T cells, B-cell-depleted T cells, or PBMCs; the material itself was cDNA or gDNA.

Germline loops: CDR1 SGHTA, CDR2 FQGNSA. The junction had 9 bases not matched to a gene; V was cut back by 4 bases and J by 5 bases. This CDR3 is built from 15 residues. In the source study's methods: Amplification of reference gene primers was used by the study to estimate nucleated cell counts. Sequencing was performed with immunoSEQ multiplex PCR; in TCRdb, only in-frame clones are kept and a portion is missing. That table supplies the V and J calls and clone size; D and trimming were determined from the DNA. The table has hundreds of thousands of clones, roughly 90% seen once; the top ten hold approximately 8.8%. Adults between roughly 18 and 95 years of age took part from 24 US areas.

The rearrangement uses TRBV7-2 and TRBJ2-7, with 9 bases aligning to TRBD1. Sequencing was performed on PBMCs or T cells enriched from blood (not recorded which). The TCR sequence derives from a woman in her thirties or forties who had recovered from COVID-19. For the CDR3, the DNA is TGTGCCAGCAGCTCAAGTAGGACAGGGGACGACGAGCAGTACTTC. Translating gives CASSSSRTGDDEQYF.